This is a list of T cell receptor beta chains from one sample in a study of cytomegalovirus exposure and HLA in healthy donors. Using immunoSEQ multiplex PCR, the repertoire was profiled, and TCRdb retains in-frame clones only, with some absent. The data contain about 150,000 clones, 75% to 80% of them singletons. The material sequenced was PBMCs. The receptors come from a woman aged 25 to 39 in good health and CMV-seronegative. CDR3s include the opening cysteine and the closing phenylalanine or tryptophan. The order of the fields is V gene, clone size, J gene, D gene, CDR3 DNA, CDR3 protein. A D gene is named only where the DNA matches it firmly. Expanded clones are given a class, and other clones once, few, many or no size at all.

v_gene: TRBV7-9
abundance: NA
j_gene: TRBJ2-5
d_gene: TRBD2
CDR3nt: TGTGCCAGCAGCTTAGGTGTTAGCGGGGCCTCCCAAGAGACCCAGTACTTC
CDR3aa: CASSLGVSGASQETQYF

v_gene: TRBV30
abundance: NA
j_gene: TRBJ2-1
d_gene: TRBD1
CDR3nt: TGTGCCTGGAGTCCGGGACAGGGGGCGAGGAATGAGCAGTTCTTC
CDR3aa: CAWSPGQGARNEQFF

v_gene: TRBV25-1
abundance: NA
j_gene: TRBJ1-2
d_gene: NA
CDR3nt: TGTGCCAGCAGTGACCCCAGGTCCCCTTCAGGGTACACCTTC
CDR3aa: CASSDPRSPSGYTF

v_gene: TRBV18
abundance: NA
j_gene: TRBJ1-4
d_gene: NA
CDR3nt: TGTGCCAGCTCACCGGGGAGAACTAATGAAAAACTGTTTTTT
CDR3aa: CASSPGRTNEKLFF

v_gene: TRBV6-5
abundance: NA
j_gene: TRBJ1-5
d_gene: TRBD1
CDR3nt: TGTGCCACCGCGGGACAGCTTAGCAATCAGCCCCAGCATTTT
CDR3aa: CATAGQLSNQPQHF

v_gene: TRBV18
abundance: NA
j_gene: TRBJ2-5
d_gene: TRBD2
CDR3nt: TGTGCCAGCTCACCTCTAGCGGGGGAAACCTCCATAAACTTC
CDR3aa: CASSPLAGETSINF

v_gene: TRBV7-2
abundance: once
j_gene: TRBJ1-2
d_gene: NA
CDR3nt: TGTGCCAGCAGCTTAGTCGGGGAAGGAGCTAACTATGGCTACACCTTC
CDR3aa: CASSLVGEGANYGYTF

v_gene: TRBV30
abundance: NA
j_gene: TRBJ1-2
d_gene: TRBD1
CDR3nt: TGTGCCTGGACGACAGGGGCCTATGGCTACACCTTC
CDR3aa: CAWTTGAYGYTF

v_gene: TRBV6-1
abundance: NA
j_gene: TRBJ1-1
d_gene: TRBD1
CDR3nt: TGTGCCAGCAGGTGGGACAGGGATTTAGGCACTGAAGCTTTCTTT
CDR3aa: CASRWDRDLGTEAFF

v_gene: TRBV6-6
abundance: few
j_gene: TRBJ2-7
d_gene: TRBD1
CDR3nt: TGTGCCAGCAGTCGACAGGGGTCTCCCTACGAGCAGTACTTC
CDR3aa: CASSRQGSPYEQYF

v_gene: TRBV4-2
abundance: NA
j_gene: TRBJ1-1
d_gene: NA
CDR3nt: TGTGCCAGCAGCCAGTCGGGGAACACTGAAGCTTTCTTT
CDR3aa: CASSQSGNTEAFF

v_gene: TRBV7-6
abundance: NA
j_gene: TRBJ1-1
d_gene: TRBD1
CDR3nt: TGTGCCAGCAGCCCCCGGACAGGGGGCGTCACTGAAGCTTTCTTT
CDR3aa: CASSPRTGGVTEAFF

v_gene: TRBV10-3
abundance: NA
j_gene: TRBJ1-1
d_gene: NA
CDR3nt: TGTGCCACTAAACCCCAGGTTCTCACTGAAGCTTTCTTT
CDR3aa: CATKPQVLTEAFF

v_gene: TRBV5-6
abundance: few
j_gene: TRBJ1-1
d_gene: NA
CDR3nt: TGTGCCAGCAGCTTGGCAGTGATGAACACTGAAGCTTTCTTT
CDR3aa: CASSLAVMNTEAFF

v_gene: TRBV28
abundance: NA
j_gene: TRBJ2-3
d_gene: TRBD1
CDR3nt: TGTGCCAGCAGTACTCGGACAGGGGGCACAGATACGCAGTATTTT
CDR3aa: CASSTRTGGTDTQYF

v_gene: TRBV7-2
abundance: NA
j_gene: TRBJ2-3
d_gene: TRBD2
CDR3nt: TGTGCCAGCAGCCCACTAGCGGGGGGTGGCACAGATACGCAGTATTTT
CDR3aa: CASSPLAGGGTDTQYF

v_gene: TRBV18
abundance: NA
j_gene: TRBJ2-2
d_gene: TRBD1
CDR3nt: TGTGCCAGCTCACAGTCCGGGACAGGCTACACCGGGGAGCTGTTTTTT
CDR3aa: CASSQSGTGYTGELFF

v_gene: TRBV14
abundance: NA
j_gene: TRBJ1-3
d_gene: NA
CDR3nt: TGTGCCAGCAGCCAAGATATTGGACACAGGAACACCATATATTTT
CDR3aa: CASSQDIGHRNTIYF

v_gene: TRBV27
abundance: NA
j_gene: TRBJ2-2
d_gene: TRBD1
CDR3nt: TGTGCCAGCAGTCGGGACAGGGGCAACACCGGGGAGCTGTTTTTT
CDR3aa: CASSRDRGNTGELFF

v_gene: TRBV5-1
abundance: NA
j_gene: TRBJ2-2
d_gene: TRBD1
CDR3nt: TGCGCCAGCAGCCGAGACAGGGTTGCCGGGGAGCTGTTTTTT
CDR3aa: CASSRDRVAGELFF

v_gene: TRBV28
abundance: NA
j_gene: TRBJ1-2
d_gene: NA
CDR3nt: TGTGCCAGCAGTGGGCCCGGACAGTACTATGGCTACACCTTC
CDR3aa: CASSGPGQYYGYTF

v_gene: TRBV18
abundance: NA
j_gene: TRBJ1-1
d_gene: TRBD1
CDR3nt: TGTGCCAGCTCACCTAGATTTGGGACAGGGTTAGCGGACACTGAAGCTTTCTTT
CDR3aa: CASSPRFGTGLADTEAFF

v_gene: TRBV7-2
abundance: once
j_gene: TRBJ2-1
d_gene: TRBD2
CDR3nt: TGTGCCAGCAGTTCCCTAGCGGGGGACCCGAAGGAGCAGTTCTTC
CDR3aa: CASSSLAGDPKEQFF

v_gene: TRBV30
abundance: NA
j_gene: TRBJ1-3
d_gene: NA
CDR3nt: TGTGCCTCATCCCACGGGTCCCAGGGAAATTTACTCGGAAACACCATATATTTT
CDR3aa: CASSHGSQGNLLGNTIYF

v_gene: TRBV6-5
abundance: NA
j_gene: TRBJ2-4
d_gene: NA
CDR3nt: TGTGCCAGCAGGCCCCAGGTTCTAGCCAAAAACATTCAGTACTTC
CDR3aa: CASRPQVLAKNIQYF

v_gene: TRBV7-2
abundance: few
j_gene: TRBJ2-1
d_gene: TRBD2
CDR3nt: TGTGCCAGCAGCTTAGGACTAGCATACAATGAGCAGTTCTTC
CDR3aa: CASSLGLAYNEQFF

v_gene: TRBV4-3
abundance: NA
j_gene: TRBJ1-4
d_gene: NA
CDR3nt: TGCGCCAGCAGCCGCTACCTTGCCCGGGGAGAAAAACTGTTTTTT
CDR3aa: CASSRYLARGEKLFF

v_gene: TRBV5-1
abundance: NA
j_gene: TRBJ2-1
d_gene: NA
CDR3nt: TGCGCCAGCAGCTCTCGAGGACAGGGAGGGAGCAATGAGCAGTTCTTC
CDR3aa: CASSSRGQGGSNEQFF

v_gene: TRBV6-4
abundance: NA
j_gene: TRBJ1-2
d_gene: NA
CDR3nt: TGTGCCAGCAGCGACTGGCCGGCCTCAGGAGGCTACACCTTC
CDR3aa: CASSDWPASGGYTF

v_gene: TRBV30
abundance: NA
j_gene: TRBJ1-2
d_gene: NA
CDR3nt: TGTGCCTGGGTAAGGGAGGAGGGAGGCTACACCTTC
CDR3aa: CAWVREEGGYTF

v_gene: TRBV7-2
abundance: once
j_gene: TRBJ2-3
d_gene: TRBD1
CDR3nt: TGTGCCAGCAGCTTTGGACAGGGCACAGATACGCAGTATTTT
CDR3aa: CASSFGQGTDTQYF

v_gene: TRBV5-1
abundance: NA
j_gene: TRBJ2-1
d_gene: NA
CDR3nt: TGCGCCAGCAGCCTAACCTCTAGCGCGACGTCCTACAATGAGCAGTTCTTC
CDR3aa: CASSLTSSATSYNEQFF

v_gene: TRBV5-5
abundance: few
j_gene: TRBJ1-1
d_gene: TRBD1
CDR3nt: TGTGCCAGTACCACCGGGACAGGCATGAACACTGAAGCTTTCTTT
CDR3aa: CASTTGTGMNTEAFF

v_gene: TRBV5-1
abundance: NA
j_gene: TRBJ2-2
d_gene: NA
CDR3nt: TGCGCCAGCAGCTCGGGCGAGGGGGTAGCTGTAACCGGGGAGCTGTTTTTT
CDR3aa: CASSSGEGVAVTGELFF

v_gene: TRBV29-1
abundance: NA
j_gene: TRBJ2-1
d_gene: NA
CDR3nt: TGCAGCGTTGAAGCGGACAGTTCCAACAATGAGCAGTTCTTC
CDR3aa: CSVEADSSNNEQFF

v_gene: TRBV19
abundance: NA
j_gene: TRBJ1-4
d_gene: NA
CDR3nt: TGTGCCAGTAGAGGGGCTAGTGAAAAACTGTTTTTT
CDR3aa: CASRGASEKLFF

v_gene: TRBV7-9
abundance: NA
j_gene: TRBJ1-1
d_gene: TRBD1
CDR3nt: TGTGCCAGCAGCCCGGGACAGTTGAACACTGAAGCTTTCTTT
CDR3aa: CASSPGQLNTEAFF

v_gene: TRBV5-1
abundance: NA
j_gene: TRBJ2-7
d_gene: TRBD1
CDR3nt: TGCGCCAGCAGCGCGACGACAGGGTACGACGAGCAGTACTTC
CDR3aa: CASSATTGYDEQYF

v_gene: TRBV14
abundance: NA
j_gene: TRBJ2-3
d_gene: NA
CDR3nt: TGTGCCAGCAGCTCTTCCCCGGGAATCACTTTCACAGATACGCAGTATTTT
CDR3aa: CASSSSPGITFTDTQYF

v_gene: TRBV7-3
abundance: NA
j_gene: TRBJ1-5
d_gene: NA
CDR3nt: TGTGCCAGCAGCAAAAAAACCACCGGCAGGGTAGTCAGCAATCAGCCCCAGCATTTT
CDR3aa: CASSKKTTGRVVSNQPQHF